This T cell receptor beta chain derives from a study of T cells after yellow fever vaccination. Whole-study findings and limits: From the bulk population, abundant clonotypes could contaminate and appear within FACS-sorted repertoires.

This clonotype has more than one count but fewer than ten. Its antigen is not known. Germline V gene lookup returns CDR1 SGHTS and CDR2 YDEGEE. After removal of 5 bases from V and 7 bases from J, the junction contained 8 bases not matched to a gene. CDR3 length: 13 amino acids. UMIs were added to TCR cDNA along with a universal primer site when it was made by 5'RACE template switching. TCRdb itself ran the 5' RACE reads through MiXCR, one entry per CDR3 protein. The repertoire holds under 550,000 distinct CDR3 sequences, with around a fifth as singletons. This chain uses TRBV5-8 with TRBJ2-5, with 7 nucleotides matching TRBD1. The TCR sequence derives from a man aged 18 to 29 who received the YFV17D yellow fever vaccine. This material consisted of PBMCs, taken 20 to 25 days after the first yellow fever vaccination. The CDR3 reads CASRPTGKVTQYF. The CDR3 nucleotides read TGTGCCAGCAGGCCGACAGGGAAGGTGACCCAGTACTTC. The entire variable domain, with the rest obtained from reference TRBV5-8 and TRBJ2-5, is as follows: EAGVTQSPTHLIKTRGQQATLRCSPISGHTSVYWYQQALGLGLQFLLWYDEGEERNRGNFPPRFSGRQFPNYSSELNVNALELEDSALYLCASRPTGKVTQYFGPGTRLLVL.